Shown below are 20 T cell receptor beta chains from a single sample sequenced in a study of T cell responses to AZD1222 COVID-19 vaccine. The data were produced by immunoSEQ multiplex PCR, yet TCRdb's version contains in-frame clones alone and is incomplete. The sample includes fewer than 200,000 clones, 90% to 95% of them seen just once. This specimen was peripheral blood, taken on day 0 of AZD1222 vaccination. The receptors come from an adult in good health.

This clone was seen a few times. The V and J genes are TRBV15 and TRBJ1-4, with D possibly matching TRBD1 (5 bases). Germline lookup yields CDR1 LNHNV and CDR2 YYDKDF (reference sequence). This CDR3 region has 15 residues. Trimming took 1 base from V and 8 from J, leaving 14 bases between them. CDR3 loop: CATSRARLGEEKLFF. CDR3 DNA: TGTGCCACCAGCAGAGCCAGGCTAGGGGAAGAAAAACTGTTTTTT. Drawing the rest from reference TRBV15 and TRBJ1-4, the complete variable domain is DAMVIQNPRYQVTQFGKPVTLSCSQTLNHNVMYWYQQKSSQAPKLLFHYYDKDFNNEADTPDNFQSRRPNTSFCFLDIRSPGLGDTAMYLCATSRARLGEEKLFFGSGTQLSVL.

This chain links TRBV5-5 with TRBJ1-5, with D perhaps matching TRBD1 (5 bases). The length of the CDR3 is 14 residues. Germline loops: CDR1 SGHKS, CDR2 YYEKEE (reference sequence). Deletions cut 4 bases from V and 9 bases from J, with 17 bases between. CDR3 sequence (DNA): TGTGCCAGCAGCCCCGGCCCCTCCGACAGGCCCCAGCATTTT. Residues: CASSPGPSDRPQHF. Together with reference TRBV5-5 and TRBJ1-5, the CDR3 gives the full variable domain: DAGVTQSPTHLIKTRGQQVTLRCSPISGHKSVSWYQQVLGQGPQFIFQYYEKEERGRGNFPDRFSARQFPNYSSELNVNALLLGDSALYLCASSPGPSDRPQHFGDGTRLSIL.

This chain joins TRBV5-1 and TRBJ2-7; D remains unclear. The CDR3 spans 15 residues. Per germline, CDR1 SGHRS and CDR2 YFSETQ. V lost 0 bases, J lost 3 bases, and 13 bases lay in between. The DNA of the CDR3 is TGCGCCAGCAGCTTGGATATCAGCAGCTACTACGAGCAGTACTTC. It is translated as CASSLDISSYYEQYF.

This rearrangement joins TRBV30 to TRBJ2-6, with a possible D match to TRBD2 (5 bases). Germline-derived CDR1 and CDR2 are GTSNPN and SVGIG (reference sequence). The CDR3 covers 14 residues. Trimming pared 2 bases from V and 2 bases from J, leaving 7 bases between. This chain's CDR3 is CAWSNGAGANVLTF. The CDR3 DNA sequence: TGTGCCTGGAGTAACGGGGCTGGGGCCAACGTCCTGACTTTC.

A few counts support this clone. V and J are TRBV5-4 and TRBJ2-3; D may be TRBD2 (6 bases). This CDR3 has 14 residues. Germline V gene sequence: CDR1 SGHNT, CDR2 YYREEE (reference sequence). V was trimmed by 3 bases and J by 3 bases, leaving 11 bases between them. In nucleotides, the CDR3 is TGTGCCAGCAGCTCGAGGGACTTGACAGATACGCAGTATTTT. Its translation: CASSSRDLTDTQYF.

V is TRBV3-1 (or the pseudogene TRBV3-2) and J is TRBJ2-3; 10 bases line up with TRBD2. With 7 bases clipped from V and 0 bases from J, the junction kept 4 bases outside the gene matches. The CDR3 runs 15 residues. CDR1 and CDR2 (germline): LGHDT, YNNKEL (reference sequence). CDR3 in amino acids: CASTRAGGSTDTQYF. The CDR3 DNA sequence: TGTGCCAGCACCAGAGCGGGGGGGAGCACAGATACGCAGTATTTT.

Written as DNA, the CDR3 is TGTGCCTTATCAACTACACAGGGGGCCACTGAAGCTTTCTTT. Translated, it gives CALSTTQGATEAFF. The chain joins TRBV30 to TRBJ1-1; 9 bases are shared with TRBD1. With V trimmed by 7 bases and J by 4 bases, 10 bases remained unmatched. Germline V gives CDR1 GTSNPN, CDR2 SVGIG (reference sequence). The CDR3 is 14 amino acids.

The rearrangement uses TRBV5-1 and TRBJ1-3; no clear D gene. Germline CDR1 is SGHRS and CDR2 is YFSETQ. The CDR3 runs 14 residues. Between the trimmed V and J ends, which lost 0 bases and 8 bases, there was a span of 12 bases. Here the CDR3 DNA reads TGCGCCAGCAGCTTGGCGGGGAGAGGAGACACCATATATTTT. Its protein product is CASSLAGRGDTIYF.

The V gene is TRBV6-4, the J gene TRBJ2-3, with TRBD2 matching 11 bases. The CDR3 is 15 amino acids. V shed 0 bases, J shed 4 bases, and the junction held 0 bases outside the gene matches. CDR1 is MRHNA, CDR2 SNTAGT, per germline. In nucleotides, the CDR3 is TGTGCCAGCAGTGACTCTAGCGGGAGGGCAGATACGCAGTATTTT. The encoded protein is CASSDSSGRADTQYF.

The CDR3 loop is CASGYIIPGLAGVYEQYF. The CDR3 DNA is TGTGCCAGCGGTTATATAATACCGGGACTAGCGGGAGTCTACGAGCAGTACTTC. The chain has TRBV28 and TRBJ2-7; 14 bases are shared with TRBD2. Per germline, CDR1 MDHEN and CDR2 SYDVKM. The CDR3 is 18 amino acids. V dropped 8 bases and J dropped 3; count of bases not matched to a gene: 15. The full variable domain, its missing parts supplied by reference TRBV28 and TRBJ2-7, is DVKVTQSSRYLVKRTGEKVFLECVQDMDHENMFWYRQDPGLGLRLIYFSYDVKMKEKGDIPEGYSVSREKKERFSLILESASTNQTSMYLCASGYIIPGLAGVYEQYFGPGTRLTVT.

The V and J genes are TRBV5-1 and TRBJ1-4; the match to TRBD1 covers 10 bases. The CDR3 sequence is 15 residues long. With V trimmed by 5 bases and J by 7 bases, 8 bases remained unmatched. Germline V gene lookup returns CDR1 SGHRS and CDR2 YFSETQ. The CDR3 DNA is TGCGCCAGCAGGGAGACAGGGGGCGAGACTGAAAAACTGTTTTTT. This encodes CASRETGGETEKLFF.

The chain joins TRBV5-5 to TRBJ2-7; D possibly corresponds to TRBD1 (6 bases). This CDR3 has 14 amino acids. V lost 4 bases and J 2 bases, leaving 13 bases between the germline ends. Germline V gene sequence: CDR1 SGHKS, CDR2 YYEKEE (reference sequence). CDR3 amino acids: CASSPRDTPYEQYF. The CDR3 DNA is TGTGCCAGCAGCCCTAGGGACACCCCCTACGAGCAGTACTTC. Together with reference TRBV5-5 and TRBJ2-7, the CDR3 gives the full variable domain: DAGVTQSPTHLIKTRGQQVTLRCSPISGHKSVSWYQQVLGQGPQFIFQYYEKEERGRGNFPDRFSARQFPNYSSELNVNALLLGDSALYLCASSPRDTPYEQYFGPGTRLTVT.

The CDR3: CASSTQGPPPTGELFF. The DNA for the CDR3 is TGTGCCAGCAGCACCCAAGGCCCCCCCCCAACCGGGGAGCTGTTTTTT. The chain recombines TRBV21-1 with TRBJ2-2. TRBV21-1 is a recognized pseudogene. This CDR3 has 16 amino acids.

J is TRBJ2-7 and V is TRBV6-2 or TRBV6-3; D is undetermined. CDR1 and CDR2 (germline): MNHEY, SVGEGT. The CDR3 sequence is 16 residues long. With 4 bases removed from V and 2 bases from J, the gap between germline ends came to 18 bases. DNA for the CDR3: TGTGCCAGCAGTTCCCGTAGGGCAGGCGACACCTACGAGCAGTACTTC. It encodes CASSSRRAGDTYEQYF.

This chain uses TRBV5-1 with TRBJ1-3; D is perhaps TRBD1 (5 bases). The CDR3 loop spans 17 amino acids. Germline V CDR1 and CDR2: SGHRS, YFSETQ. Deletions cut 0 bases from V and 0 bases from J, with 13 bases between. CDR3 DNA: TGCGCCAGCAGCTTGGGTCTTTCGGGGACCTCTGGAAACACCATATATTTT. Translating gives CASSLGLSGTSGNTIYF.

This chain uses TRBV2 with TRBJ1-1; 9 bases match TRBD1. CDR3 length: 17 residues. CDR1 is SNHLY and CDR2 is FYNNEI in the germline V gene. J was trimmed by 0 bases and V by 6 bases; bases with no gene match: 11. The CDR3 sequence is CASRYPGQGLLNTEAFF. In nucleotides, the CDR3 is TGTGCCAGCAGATACCCGGGACAGGGCTTACTGAACACTGAAGCTTTCTTT. Drawing the rest from reference TRBV2 and TRBJ1-1, the complete variable domain is EPEVTQTPSHQVTQMGQEVILRCVPISNHLYFYWYRQILGQKVEFLVSFYNNEISEKSEIFDDQFSVERPDGSNFTLKIRSTKLEDSAMYFCASRYPGQGLLNTEAFFGQGTRLTVV.

The V call is TRBV7-2, the J call TRBJ2-7; 8 bases fit TRBD1. The trim removed 5 bases at V and 6 bases at J, leaving 6 bases unmatched. The CDR3 spans 13 residues. The germline gives CDR1 SGHTA, CDR2 FQGNSA. The DNA for the CDR3 is TGTGCCAGCAGCCCTACAGGGGGGCTCGAGCAGTACTTC. This sequence encodes CASSPTGGLEQYF. Complete variable domain (other parts from reference TRBV7-2 and TRBJ2-7): GAGVSQSPSNKVTEKGKDVELRCDPISGHTALYWYRQSLGQGLEFLIYFQGNSAPDKSGLPSDRFSAERTGGSVSTLTIQRTQQEDSAVYLCASSPTGGLEQYFGPGTRLTVT.

This chain connects TRBV5-1 to TRBJ2-1; D remains unclear. CDR1 is SGHRS, CDR2 YFSETQ, per germline. The CDR3 length is 13 residues. The germline V and J ends were trimmed by 1 base and 6 bases, with 8 bases remaining between them. The CDR3 DNA sequence: TGCGCCAGCAGCTTGATTCTGGGCAATGAGCAGTTCTTC. It encodes CASSLILGNEQFF.

The genes are TRBV28 and TRBJ2-5; D is ambiguous. V lost 6 bases to trimming and J lost 5 bases, with 16 bases between them. The CDR3 contains 14 residues. Looked up from germline, CDR1 is MDHEN and CDR2 is SYDVKM. The CDR3 DNA follows: TGTGCCAGCAGAGCCCCCCAGGATCGGGAGACCCAGTACTTC. This sequence encodes CASRAPQDRETQYF. Full variable domain (outside the CDR3, taken from reference TRBV28 and TRBJ2-5): DVKVTQSSRYLVKRTGEKVFLECVQDMDHENMFWYRQDPGLGLRLIYFSYDVKMKEKGDIPEGYSVSREKKERFSLILESASTNQTSMYLCASRAPQDRETQYFGPGTRLLVL.

This clone was observed a few times. The chain has TRBV29-1 and TRBJ1-2; D is undetermined. The CDR3 is made up of 13 amino acids. Germline lookup yields CDR1 SQVTM and CDR2 ANQGSEA. V was clipped by 7 bases and J by 0 bases, with 12 bases between them. The CDR3: CSAMTAANYGYTF. CDR3 bases: TGCAGCGCCATGACGGCAGCTAACTATGGCTACACCTTC.